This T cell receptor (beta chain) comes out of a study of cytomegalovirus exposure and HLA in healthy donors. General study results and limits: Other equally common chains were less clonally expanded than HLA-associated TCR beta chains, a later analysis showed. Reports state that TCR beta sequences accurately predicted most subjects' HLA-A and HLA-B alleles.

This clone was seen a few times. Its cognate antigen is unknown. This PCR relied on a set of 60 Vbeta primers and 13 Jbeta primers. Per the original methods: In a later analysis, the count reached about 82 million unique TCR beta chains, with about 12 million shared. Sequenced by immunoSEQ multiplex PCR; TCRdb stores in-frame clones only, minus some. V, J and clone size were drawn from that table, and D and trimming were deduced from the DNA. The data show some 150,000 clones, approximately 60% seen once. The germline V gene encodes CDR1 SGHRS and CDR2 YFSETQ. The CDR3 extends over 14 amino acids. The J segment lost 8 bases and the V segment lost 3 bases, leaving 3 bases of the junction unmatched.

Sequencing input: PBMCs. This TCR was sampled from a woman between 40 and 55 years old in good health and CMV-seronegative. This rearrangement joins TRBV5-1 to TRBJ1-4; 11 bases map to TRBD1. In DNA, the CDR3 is TGCGCCAGCAGCTGGACAGGGGGCGAAGAAAAACTGTTTTTT. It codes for CASSWTGGEEKLFF.